These T cell receptor beta chains were read from a single sample in a study of blood T cell repertoires in COVID-19. The protocol was immunoSEQ multiplex PCR, while the TCRdb copy is restricted to in-frame clones and leaves out a portion. The repertoire holds just under 350,000 clones, with almost 90% as singletons. Sequencing used peripheral blood. The receptors shown here come from a woman aged 65 to 85 with COVID-19, enrolled during active disease. CDR3s include the opening cysteine and the closing phenylalanine or tryptophan. Each record gives: J gene, D gene, V gene, clone size, CDR3 protein, CDR3 DNA. The D gene is left open where the match is weak. Size is omitted from some rows. Given values are once, few, many or a class for expanded clones.

TRBJ2-3 TRBD2 TRBV10-3 NA CATRTSGGVDTQYF TGTGCCACCAGGACTAGCGGGGGGGTAGATACGCAGTATTTT
TRBJ1-1 TRBD1 TRBV3-1/TRBV3-2 NA CASSPSGGTEAFF TGTGCCAGCAGCCCGTCAGGGGGCACTGAAGCTTTCTTT
TRBJ2-7 TRBD1 TRBV25-1 once CASSAQGAVWSYEQYF TGTGCCAGCAGTGCACAGGGGGCGGTTTGGTCCTACGAGCAGTACTTC
TRBJ2-7 TRBD2 TRBV5-4 NA CASSWGTSGAYEQYF TGTGCCAGCAGCTGGGGGACTAGCGGGGCCTACGAGCAGTACTTC
TRBJ1-2 NA TRBV10-3 NA CAIEAPNYGYTF TGTGCCATCGAGGCGCCTAACTATGGCTACACCTTC
TRBJ1-2 NA TRBV4-1 NA CASRPNPSGMGTYGYTF TGCGCCAGCAGGCCAAACCCCTCAGGGATGGGTACCTATGGCTACACCTTC
TRBJ2-7 NA TRBV5-5 NA CASSLAAGFKGEQYF TGTGCCAGCAGCTTGGCGGCAGGGTTTAAGGGAGAGCAGTACTTC
TRBJ2-1 TRBD2 TRBV24-1 once CATSVVAGGPHEQFF TGTGCCACCAGTGTCGTAGCGGGGGGGCCTCATGAGCAGTTCTTC
TRBJ1-4 NA TRBV30 NA CACFDRLNEKLFF TGTGCCTGCTTTGACAGGCTTAATGAAAAACTGTTTTTT
TRBJ1-5 NA TRBV7-9 NA CASSPGYGGFLNQPQHF TGTGCCAGCAGCCCTGGCTACGGGGGATTTCTGAATCAGCCCCAGCATTTT
TRBJ2-3 TRBD1 TRBV9 NA CASSGSRDRGLADTQYF TGTGCCAGCAGCGGGTCCCGGGACAGGGGGCTCGCTGATACGCAGTATTTT
TRBJ1-1 NA TRBV27 NA CASSLYRGLNTEAFF TGTGCCAGCAGTTTATATAGGGGGTTGAACACTGAAGCTTTCTTT
TRBJ1-1 NA TRBV12-5 NA CASGFSEAFF TGTGCTAGTGGTTTCTCTGAAGCTTTCTTT
TRBJ1-5 TRBD1 TRBV19 NA CASNWRQGANQPQHF TGTGCCAGTAATTGGCGACAGGGCGCCAATCAGCCCCAGCATTTT
TRBJ1-3 TRBD1 TRBV7-9 NA CASSKGTPGQGVCSGNTIYF TGTGCCAGCAGCAAAGGAACGCCGGGACAGGGAGTTTGCTCTGGAAACACCATATATTTT
TRBJ2-7 NA TRBV27 once CASSSDRRGDYEQYF TGTGCCAGCAGTTCAGACCGCAGGGGAGACTACGAGCAGTACTTC
TRBJ2-3 TRBD1 TRBV29-1 once CSVTPGQGITDTQYF TGCAGCGTTACCCCCGGACAGGGGATTACAGATACGCAGTATTTT
TRBJ1-1 TRBD1 TRBV2 NA CASSDNRGPEAFF TGTGCCAGCAGCGACAACAGGGGACCTGAAGCTTTCTTT
TRBJ1-2 TRBD1 TRBV3-1/TRBV3-2 NA CASRPTGYGGYTF TGTGCCAGCAGGCCGACAGGGTATGGTGGCTACACCTTC
TRBJ1-5 NA TRBV27 NA CASSLSAYNQPQHF TGTGCCAGCAGTTTATCAGCCTACAATCAGCCCCAGCATTTT
TRBJ1-1 TRBD1 TRBV2 few CASREDREGSNTEAFF TGTGCCAGCAGGGAAGACAGGGAGGGATCGAACACTGAAGCTTTCTTT
TRBJ1-1 NA TRBV6-5 NA CASSYYGLLNTEAFF TGTGCCAGCAGTTACTACGGACTGCTGAACACTGAAGCTTTCTTT
TRBJ2-1 TRBD2 TRBV7-9 NA CASSGLAGVYNEQFF TGTGCCAGCAGCGGACTAGCGGGGGTTTACAATGAGCAGTTCTTC
TRBJ2-5 TRBD2 TRBV9 NA CASSNPGLAGGSPRTQYF TGTGCCAGCAGCAACCCGGGACTAGCGGGGGGCTCCCCGCGGACCCAGTACTTC
TRBJ1-1 NA TRBV7-9 once CASSLGNMNTEAFF TGTGCCAGCAGCTTGGGCAACATGAACACTGAAGCTTTCTTT
TRBJ1-3 NA TRBV5-1 NA CASSLDRGNTIYF TGCGCCAGCAGCTTGGACAGGGGAAACACCATATATTTT
TRBJ2-2 NA TRBV4-2 NA CASSQDETGTGELFF TGTGCCAGCAGCCAAGACGAGACAGGCACCGGGGAGCTGTTTTTT
TRBJ1-5 NA TRBV6-5 NA CASSRDINQPQHF TGTGCCAGCAGCCGGGACATTAATCAGCCCCAGCATTTT
TRBJ2-1 NA TRBV5-1 NA CASSFGGEQFF TGCGCCAGCAGCTTCGGGGGTGAGCAGTTCTTC
TRBJ2-1 NA TRBV9 once CASSVEGVSYNEQFF TGTGCCAGCAGCGTAGAAGGGGTTTCCTACAATGAGCAGTTCTTC
TRBJ1-1 NA TRBV9 once CASSPDSDNEAFF TGTGCCAGCAGCCCGGACAGCGATAATGAAGCTTTCTTT
TRBJ1-3 TRBD1 TRBV9 NA CASSVGTGISGNTIYF TGTGCCAGCAGCGTTGGGACAGGGATCTCTGGAAACACCATATATTTT
TRBJ1-1 NA TRBV7-2 NA CASSLSRGYTEAFF TGTGCCAGCAGCTTATCAAGGGGGTACACTGAAGCTTTCTTT
TRBJ2-3 TRBD2 TRBV3-1/TRBV3-2 NA CASSQGPSGEGHTQYF TGTGCCAGCAGCCAAGGGCCTAGCGGGGAAGGTCATACGCAGTATTTT
TRBJ1-1 NA TRBV11-2 few CASSLIGQLNTEAFF TGTGCCAGCAGCTTAATTGGACAGCTGAACACTGAAGCTTTCTTT
TRBJ1-1 NA TRBV30 NA CAWRSREDTEAFF TGTGCCTGGAGGAGCAGGGAAGACACTGAAGCTTTCTTT
TRBJ1-5 NA TRBV18 NA CASSPLTGTDQPQHF TGTGCCAGCTCACCCCTGACAGGAACGGATCAGCCCCAGCATTTT
TRBJ1-3 NA TRBV19 NA CASSNAGATGNTIYF TGTGCCAGTAGTAACGCAGGGGCTACTGGAAACACCATATATTTT
TRBJ2-5 TRBD2 TRBV19 NA CASSPMRSGDQETQYF TGTGCCAGTAGTCCTATGAGGAGCGGGGATCAAGAGACCCAGTACTTC
TRBJ2-1 NA TRBV2 NA CASSTYTYNEQFF TGTGCCAGCAGTACATACACATACAATGAGCAGTTCTTC
TRBJ2-7 NA TRBV9 once CASSPEGVGYEQYF TGTGCCAGCAGCCCCGAAGGGGTGGGGTACGAGCAGTACTTC
TRBJ1-1 NA TRBV4-1 NA CASSQDPRQAEAFF TGCGCCAGCAGCCAGGATCCTAGACAGGCTGAAGCTTTCTTT
TRBJ2-7 TRBD2 TRBV18 NA CASSPPRGGSDEQYF TGTGCCAGCTCACCACCCCGCGGGGGGAGCGACGAGCAGTACTTC
TRBJ1-2 TRBD1 TRBV4-2 few CASSQTGANYGYTF TGTGCCAGCAGCCAAACAGGGGCGAACTATGGCTACACCTTC
TRBJ1-2 NA TRBV29-1 NA CSVEDREVSYGYTF TGCAGCGTTGAAGATCGAGAGGTTAGCTATGGCTACACCTTC
TRBJ1-5 TRBD1 TRBV27 NA CASSPDRVSNQPQHF TGTGCCAGCAGTCCAGACAGGGTGAGCAATCAGCCCCAGCATTTT
TRBJ1-2 NA TRBV27 NA CASSPTRTAANYGYTF TGTGCCAGCAGTCCTACCAGGACAGCTGCTAACTATGGCTACACCTTC
TRBJ1-2 NA TRBV27 NA CASRPGFGYGYTF TGTGCCAGCCGTCCAGGTTTTGGCTATGGCTACACCTTC
TRBJ1-2 TRBD1 TRBV9 NA CASSVGQGGYGYTF TGTGCCAGCAGCGTAGGACAGGGAGGCTATGGCTACACCTTC
TRBJ1-2 TRBD1 TRBV3-1/TRBV3-2 NA CASSPRRRGPNGYTF TGTGCCAGCAGCCCCCGGAGGAGGGGGCCCAATGGCTACACCTTC
TRBJ2-7 TRBD2 TRBV7-9 NA CASSTSMAGGPHEQYF TGTGCCAGCTCAACCTCGATGGCGGGGGGGCCTCACGAGCAGTACTTC
TRBJ1-5 NA TRBV7-2 NA CASSPGGGERGNQPQHF TGTGCCAGCAGCCCCGGAGGAGGGGAAAGAGGCAATCAGCCCCAGCATTTT
TRBJ2-6 NA TRBV7-2 NA CASSLSSGATGANVLTF TGTGCCAGCAGCTTATCGTCAGGGGCAACTGGGGCCAACGTCCTGACTTTC
TRBJ1-5 NA TRBV28 NA CASSLFQNQPQHF TGTGCCAGCAGTTTATTCCAGAATCAGCCCCAGCATTTT
TRBJ2-3 NA TRBV30 NA CAWLATITDTQYF TGTGCCTGGCTGGCTACTATCACAGATACGCAGTATTTT
TRBJ2-1 NA TRBV5-8 NA CASSLVYGGFNPGEQFF TGTGCCAGCAGCTTGGTTTACGGTGGCTTTAACCCGGGTGAGCAGTTCTTC
TRBJ1-6 NA TRBV12-3/TRBV12-4 NA CASKSSYNSPLHF TGTGCCAGCAAGAGCTCCTATAATTCACCCCTCCACTTT